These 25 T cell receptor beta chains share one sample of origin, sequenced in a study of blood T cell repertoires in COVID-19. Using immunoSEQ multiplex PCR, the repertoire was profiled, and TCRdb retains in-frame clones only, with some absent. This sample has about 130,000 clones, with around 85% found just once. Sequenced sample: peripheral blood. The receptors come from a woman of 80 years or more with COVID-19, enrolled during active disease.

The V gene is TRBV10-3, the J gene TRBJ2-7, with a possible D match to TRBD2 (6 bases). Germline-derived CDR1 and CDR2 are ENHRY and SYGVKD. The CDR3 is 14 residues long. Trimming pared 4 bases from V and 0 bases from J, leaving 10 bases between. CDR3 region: CAISGYGSSYEQYF. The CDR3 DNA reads TGTGCCATCAGTGGGTACGGGAGCTCCTACGAGCAGTACTTC.

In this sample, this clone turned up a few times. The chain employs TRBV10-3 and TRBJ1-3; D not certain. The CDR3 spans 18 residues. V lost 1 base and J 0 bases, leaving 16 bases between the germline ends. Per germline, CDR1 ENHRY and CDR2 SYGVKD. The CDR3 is CAISEFSFRRNSGNTIYF. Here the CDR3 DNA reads TGTGCCATCAGTGAGTTCTCTTTTCGGCGGAACTCTGGAAACACCATATATTTT.

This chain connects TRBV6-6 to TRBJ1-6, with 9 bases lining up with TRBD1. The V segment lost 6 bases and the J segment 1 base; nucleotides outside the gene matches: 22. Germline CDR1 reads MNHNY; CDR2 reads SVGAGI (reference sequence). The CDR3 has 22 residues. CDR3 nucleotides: TGTGCCAGCAGGCGATACGCCGGGACAGGGCAAAGTTTTAGTTCCTATAATTCACCCCTCCACTTT. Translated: CASRRYAGTGQSFSSYNSPLHF.

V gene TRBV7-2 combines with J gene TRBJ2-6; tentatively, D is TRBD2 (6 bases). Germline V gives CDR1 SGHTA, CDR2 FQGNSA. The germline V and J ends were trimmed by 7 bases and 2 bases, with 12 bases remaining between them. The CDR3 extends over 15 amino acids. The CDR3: CASNTGGAGANVLTF. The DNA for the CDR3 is TGTGCCAGCAACACCGGAGGGGCTGGGGCCAACGTCCTGACTTTC.

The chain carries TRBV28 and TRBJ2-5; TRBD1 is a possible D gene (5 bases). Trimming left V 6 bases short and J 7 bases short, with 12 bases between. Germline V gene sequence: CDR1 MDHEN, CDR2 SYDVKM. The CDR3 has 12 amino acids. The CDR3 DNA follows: TGTGCCAGCAGGGGGCCTGGGGTGACCCAGTACTTC. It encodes CASRGPGVTQYF.

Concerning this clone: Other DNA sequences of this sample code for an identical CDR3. The CDR3 coding sequence is TGTGCCAGCAGTGCGGGGGGAGTCTATGGCTACACCTTC. Protein sequence: CASSAGGVYGYTF. The rearrangement joins TRBV25-1 to TRBJ1-2, with D possibly being TRBD1 (5 bases). Germline values: CDR1 MGHDK, CDR2 SYGVNS. V lost 4 bases to trimming and J lost 4 bases, with 10 bases between them. The CDR3 extends over 13 amino acids.

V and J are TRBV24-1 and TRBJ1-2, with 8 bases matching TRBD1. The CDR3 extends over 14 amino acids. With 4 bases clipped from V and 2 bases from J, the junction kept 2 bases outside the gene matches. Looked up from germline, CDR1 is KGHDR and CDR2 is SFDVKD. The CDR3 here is CATSEQGVNYGYTF. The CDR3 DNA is TGTGCCACCAGTGAACAGGGGGTGAACTATGGCTACACCTTC.

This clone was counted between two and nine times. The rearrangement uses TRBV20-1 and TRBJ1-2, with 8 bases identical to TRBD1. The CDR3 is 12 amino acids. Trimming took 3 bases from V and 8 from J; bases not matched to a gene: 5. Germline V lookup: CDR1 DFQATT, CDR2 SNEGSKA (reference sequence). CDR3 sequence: CSASQGAQGYTF. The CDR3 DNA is TGCAGTGCTAGTCAGGGGGCGCAGGGCTACACCTTC.

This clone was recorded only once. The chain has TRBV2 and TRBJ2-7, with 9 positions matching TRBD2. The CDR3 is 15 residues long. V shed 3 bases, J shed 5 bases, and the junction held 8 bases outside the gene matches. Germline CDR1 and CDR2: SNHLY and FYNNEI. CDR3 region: CASSEAGGPDHEQYF. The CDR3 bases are TGTGCCAGCAGTGAGGCGGGAGGGCCAGACCACGAGCAGTACTTC.

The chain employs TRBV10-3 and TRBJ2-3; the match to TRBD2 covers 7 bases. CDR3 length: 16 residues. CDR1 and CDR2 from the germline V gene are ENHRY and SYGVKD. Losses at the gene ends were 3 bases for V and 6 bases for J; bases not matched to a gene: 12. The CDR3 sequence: CAISERTSGSQDTQYF. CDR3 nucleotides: TGTGCCATCAGTGAACGGACTAGTGGGTCACAGGATACGCAGTATTTT.

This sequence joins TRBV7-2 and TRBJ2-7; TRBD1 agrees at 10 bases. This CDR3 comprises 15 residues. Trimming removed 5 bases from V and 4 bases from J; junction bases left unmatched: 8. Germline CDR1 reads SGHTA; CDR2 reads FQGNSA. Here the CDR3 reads CASSTLTGGGYEQYF. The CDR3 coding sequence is TGTGCCAGCAGCACGCTGACAGGGGGCGGGTACGAGCAGTACTTC.

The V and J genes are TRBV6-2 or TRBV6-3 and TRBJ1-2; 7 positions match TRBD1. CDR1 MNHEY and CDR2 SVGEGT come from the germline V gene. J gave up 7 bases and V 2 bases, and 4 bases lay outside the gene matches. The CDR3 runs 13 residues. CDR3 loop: CASSYAGGSGYTF. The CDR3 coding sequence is TGTGCCAGCAGTTACGCAGGGGGATCTGGCTACACCTTC.

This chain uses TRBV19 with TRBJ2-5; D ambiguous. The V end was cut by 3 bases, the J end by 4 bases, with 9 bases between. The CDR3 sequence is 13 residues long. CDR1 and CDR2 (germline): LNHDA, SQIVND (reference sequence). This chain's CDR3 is CASSINTRETQYF. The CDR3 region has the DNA TGTGCCAGTAGTATCAACACAAGAGAGACCCAGTACTTC.

CDR3 bases: TGTGCCAGCAGCTCCGGACGTATTGGAGGCGAGCAGTACTTC. This gives the protein CASSSGRIGGEQYF. The chain joins TRBV7-9 to TRBJ2-7; D is perhaps TRBD2 (5 bases). The CDR3 is 14 amino acids. CDR1 is SEHNR and CDR2 is FQNEAQ in the germline V gene (reference sequence). Between the trimmed V and J ends, which lost 4 bases and 6 bases, there was a span of 16 bases.

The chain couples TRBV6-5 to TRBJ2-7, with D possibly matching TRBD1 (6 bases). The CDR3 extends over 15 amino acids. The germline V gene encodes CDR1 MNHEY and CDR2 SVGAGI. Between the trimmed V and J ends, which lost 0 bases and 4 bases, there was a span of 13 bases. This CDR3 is CASSYSRGGGYEQYF. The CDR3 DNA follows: TGTGCCAGCAGTTACTCGAGAGGGGGTGGTTACGAGCAGTACTTC.

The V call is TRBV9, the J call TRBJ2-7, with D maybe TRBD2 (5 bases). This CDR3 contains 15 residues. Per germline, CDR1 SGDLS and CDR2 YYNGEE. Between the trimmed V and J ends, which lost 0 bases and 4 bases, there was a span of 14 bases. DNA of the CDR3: TGTGCCAGCAGCGTAGAGGATGGGAGCTGGTACGAGCAGTACTTC. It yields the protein CASSVEDGSWYEQYF.

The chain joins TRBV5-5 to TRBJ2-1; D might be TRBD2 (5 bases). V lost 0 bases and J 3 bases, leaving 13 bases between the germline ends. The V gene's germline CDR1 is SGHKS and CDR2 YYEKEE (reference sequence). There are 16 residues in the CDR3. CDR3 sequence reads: CASSLVVGELYNEQFF. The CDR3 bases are TGTGCCAGCAGCTTGGTCGTGGGAGAGCTCTACAATGAGCAGTTCTTC.

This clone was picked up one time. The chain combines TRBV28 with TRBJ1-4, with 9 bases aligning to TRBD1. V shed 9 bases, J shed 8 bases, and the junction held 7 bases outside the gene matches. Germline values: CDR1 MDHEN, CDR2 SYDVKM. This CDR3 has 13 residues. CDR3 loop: CASTDRGTEKLFF. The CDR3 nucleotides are TGTGCCAGTACGGACAGGGGTACGGAAAAACTGTTTTTT.

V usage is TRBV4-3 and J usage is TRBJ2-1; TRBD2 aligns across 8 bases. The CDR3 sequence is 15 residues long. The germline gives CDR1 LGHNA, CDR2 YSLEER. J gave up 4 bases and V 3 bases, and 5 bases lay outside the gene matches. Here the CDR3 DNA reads TGCGCCAGCAGCCAGACGGGAGGGAGGTACAATGAGCAGTTCTTC. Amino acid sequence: CASSQTGGRYNEQFF.

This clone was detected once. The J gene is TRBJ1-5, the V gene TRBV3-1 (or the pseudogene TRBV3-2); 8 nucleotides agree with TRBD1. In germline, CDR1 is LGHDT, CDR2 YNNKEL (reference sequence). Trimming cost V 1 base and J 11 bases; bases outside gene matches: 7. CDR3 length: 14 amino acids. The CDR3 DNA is TGTGCCAGCAGCCAAGGGGACAGGCAATCGGCCCAGCATTTT. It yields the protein CASSQGDRQSAQHF.

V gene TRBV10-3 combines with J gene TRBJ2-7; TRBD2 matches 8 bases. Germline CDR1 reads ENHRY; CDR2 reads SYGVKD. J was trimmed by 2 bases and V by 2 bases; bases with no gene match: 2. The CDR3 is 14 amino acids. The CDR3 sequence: CAISEQAGAYEQYF. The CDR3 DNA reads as TGTGCCATCAGTGAGCAAGCGGGGGCCTACGAGCAGTACTTC.

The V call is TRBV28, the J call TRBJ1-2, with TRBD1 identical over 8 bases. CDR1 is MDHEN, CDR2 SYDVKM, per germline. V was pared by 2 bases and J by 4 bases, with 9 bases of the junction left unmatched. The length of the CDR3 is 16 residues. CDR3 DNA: TGTGCCAGCAGTTTAAATCTCTGGGGGACAGGCTATGGCTACACCTTC. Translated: CASSLNLWGTGYGYTF.

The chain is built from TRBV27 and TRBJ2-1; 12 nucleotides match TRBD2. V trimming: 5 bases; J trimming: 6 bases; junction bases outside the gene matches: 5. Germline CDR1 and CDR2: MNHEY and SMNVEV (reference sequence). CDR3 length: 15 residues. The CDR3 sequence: CASSTGLAGSNEQFF. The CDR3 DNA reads TGTGCCAGCAGTACCGGACTAGCGGGGAGCAATGAGCAGTTCTTC.

CDR3 nucleotides: TGTGCCAGCACCCCCTCCTCGGGGGCGGGAGGCACAGATACGCAGTATTTT. As protein: CASTPSSGAGGTDTQYF. This sequence joins TRBV7-2 and TRBJ2-3, with a possible D match to TRBD2 (7 bases). The CDR3 spans 17 residues. V was cut by 7 bases and J by 1 base, with 21 bases left in between. The germline CDR1 and CDR2 sequences are SGHTA and FQGNSA.

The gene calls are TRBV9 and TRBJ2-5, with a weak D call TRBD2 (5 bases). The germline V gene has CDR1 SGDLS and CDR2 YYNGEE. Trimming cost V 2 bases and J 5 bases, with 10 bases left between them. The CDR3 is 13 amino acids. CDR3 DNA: TGTGCCAGCAGCGTCTTTCCGGGGGAGACCCAGTACTTC. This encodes CASSVFPGETQYF.